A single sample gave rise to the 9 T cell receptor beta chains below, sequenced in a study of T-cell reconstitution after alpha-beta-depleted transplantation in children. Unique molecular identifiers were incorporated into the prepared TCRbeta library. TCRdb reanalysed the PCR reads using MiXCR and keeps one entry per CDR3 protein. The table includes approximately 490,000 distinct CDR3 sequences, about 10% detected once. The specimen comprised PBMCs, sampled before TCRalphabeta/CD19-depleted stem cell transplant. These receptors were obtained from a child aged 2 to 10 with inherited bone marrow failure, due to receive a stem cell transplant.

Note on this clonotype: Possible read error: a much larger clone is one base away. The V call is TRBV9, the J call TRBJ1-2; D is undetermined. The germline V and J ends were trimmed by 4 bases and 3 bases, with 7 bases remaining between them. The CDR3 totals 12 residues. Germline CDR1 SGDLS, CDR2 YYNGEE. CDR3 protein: CASSPTYYGYTF. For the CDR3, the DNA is TGTGCCAGCAGCCCAACATACTATGGCTACACCTTC. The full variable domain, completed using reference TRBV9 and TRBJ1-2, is DSGVTQTPKHLITATGQRVTLRCSPRSGDLSVYWYQQSLDQGLQFLIQYYNGEERAKGNILERFSAQQFPDLHSELNLSSLELGDSALYFCASSPTYYGYTFGSGTRLTVV.

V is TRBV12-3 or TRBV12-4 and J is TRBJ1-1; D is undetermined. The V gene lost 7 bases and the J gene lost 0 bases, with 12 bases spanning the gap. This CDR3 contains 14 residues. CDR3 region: CASTVSRMNTEAFF. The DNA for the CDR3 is TGTGCCAGCACGGTGTCCCGAATGAACACTGAAGCTTTCTTT.

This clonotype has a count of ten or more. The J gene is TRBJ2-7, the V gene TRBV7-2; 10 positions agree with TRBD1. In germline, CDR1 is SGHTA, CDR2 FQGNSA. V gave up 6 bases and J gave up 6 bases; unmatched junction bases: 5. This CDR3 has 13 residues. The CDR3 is CASSTGTGAEQYF. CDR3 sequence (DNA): TGTGCCAGCAGTACCGGGACAGGGGCCGAGCAGTACTTC. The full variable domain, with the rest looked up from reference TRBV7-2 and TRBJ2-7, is GAGVSQSPSNKVTEKGKDVELRCDPISGHTALYWYRQSLGQGLEFLIYFQGNSAPDKSGLPSDRFSAERTGGSVSTLTIQRTQQEDSAVYLCASSTGTGAEQYFGPGTRLTVT.

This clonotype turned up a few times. DNA for the CDR3: TGTGCCAGCAGTTTGGGGCAGGGAAACTACTACGAGCAGTACTTC. Its translation: CASSLGQGNYYEQYF. The V and J genes are TRBV27 and TRBJ2-7, with D tentatively TRBD1 (5 bases). Trimming shortened V by 3 bases and J by 3 bases, and 15 bases separated the two germline ends. The CDR3 sequence is 15 residues long. The germline CDR1 and CDR2 sequences are MNHEY and SMNVEV (reference sequence).

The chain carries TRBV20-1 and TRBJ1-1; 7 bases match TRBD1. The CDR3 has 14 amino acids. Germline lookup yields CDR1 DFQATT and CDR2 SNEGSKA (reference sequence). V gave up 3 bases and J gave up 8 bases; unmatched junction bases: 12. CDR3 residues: CSASLQGRGPEAFF. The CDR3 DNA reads TGCAGTGCTAGTCTACAGGGGCGCGGTCCCGAAGCTTTCTTT.

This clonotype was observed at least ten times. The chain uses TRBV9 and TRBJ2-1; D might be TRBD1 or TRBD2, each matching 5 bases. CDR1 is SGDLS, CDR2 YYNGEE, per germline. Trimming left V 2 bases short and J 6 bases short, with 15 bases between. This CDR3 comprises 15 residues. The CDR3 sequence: CASSVWSRDVNEQFF. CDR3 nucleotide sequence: TGTGCCAGCAGCGTTTGGTCCCGGGACGTCAATGAGCAGTTCTTC.

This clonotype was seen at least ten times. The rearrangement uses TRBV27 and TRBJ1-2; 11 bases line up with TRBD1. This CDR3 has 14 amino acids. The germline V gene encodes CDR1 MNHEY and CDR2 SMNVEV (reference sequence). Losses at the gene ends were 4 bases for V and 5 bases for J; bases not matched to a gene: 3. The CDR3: CASSSGTGGYGYTF. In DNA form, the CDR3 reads TGTGCCAGCAGTTCCGGGACAGGGGGATATGGCTACACCTTC.

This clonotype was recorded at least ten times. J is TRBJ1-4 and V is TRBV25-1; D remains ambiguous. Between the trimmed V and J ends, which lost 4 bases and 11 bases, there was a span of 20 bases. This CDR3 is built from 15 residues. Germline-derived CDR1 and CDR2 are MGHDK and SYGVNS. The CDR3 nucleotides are TGTGCCAGCAGTGTCCGTGGGTCGGCGCATCGGAAACTGTTTTTT. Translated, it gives CASSVRGSAHRKLFF.

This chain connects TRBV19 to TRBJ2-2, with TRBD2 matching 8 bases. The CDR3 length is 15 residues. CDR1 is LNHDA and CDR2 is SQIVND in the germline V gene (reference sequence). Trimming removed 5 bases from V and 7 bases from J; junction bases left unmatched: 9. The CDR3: CASSSTAGGHGELFF. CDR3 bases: TGTGCCAGTAGTTCAACGGCGGGAGGACACGGGGAGCTGTTTTTT.